Below are 14 T cell receptor beta chains sequenced from a single sample in a study of cytomegalovirus exposure and HLA in healthy donors. It was with 60 Vbeta and 13 Jbeta primers that the PCR ran. Repertoires were generated with immunoSEQ multiplex PCR, while TCRdb's copy carries only in-frame clones and drops some. The sample holds 100,000 to 150,000 clones, around four fifths seen once. Material for sequencing was PBMCs. The origin of the receptors is a man aged 35-49 years in good health and CMV-seronegative.

The rearrangement links TRBV5-1 to TRBJ1-2; D uncertain. The CDR3 sequence is 16 residues long. Trimming pared 3 bases from V and 8 bases from J, leaving 23 bases between. The germline CDR1 and CDR2 sequences are SGHRS and YFSETQ. This CDR3 reads CASSSFSAAEGSGYTF. The CDR3 DNA reads TGCGCCAGCAGCTCGTTTTCCGCAGCCGAGGGCTCGGGCTACACCTTC.

The V call is TRBV7-2, the J call TRBJ1-1, with D perhaps matching TRBD1 (6 bases). The CDR3 is 14 amino acids. CDR1 and CDR2 (germline): SGHTA, FQGNSA. The ends were cut back, 0 bases at V and 6 bases at J, with 11 bases in the middle. CDR3 bases: TGTGCCAGCAGCTTAGCCGGGACACTTTCTGAAGCTTTCTTT. Translation gives CASSLAGTLSEAFF.

The chain links TRBV19 to TRBJ1-5; a possible D gene is TRBD1 (5 bases). This CDR3 has 14 amino acids. Trimming left V 7 bases short and J 3 bases short, with 13 bases between. In germline, CDR1 is LNHDA, CDR2 SQIVND (reference sequence). CDR3 nucleotides: TGTGCCAGTACCCTCGACAGATCCAATCAGCCCCAGCATTTT. Translation: CASTLDRSNQPQHF.

This rearrangement joins TRBV29-1 to TRBJ2-1; 9 positions match TRBD2. Germline values: CDR1 SQVTM, CDR2 ANQGSEA. After removal of 4 bases from V and 12 bases from J, the junction contained 13 bases not matched to a gene. The CDR3 loop spans 14 amino acids. DNA of the CDR3: TGCAGCGTTGTAGGCGGGGGGGCAGTTTTAGGGCAGTTCTTC. This translates into CSVVGGGAVLGQFF.

V and J are TRBV27 and TRBJ2-1, with TRBD1 as a possible D gene (5 bases). The CDR3 sequence is 13 residues long. V was shortened by 6 bases and J by 4 bases, with 10 bases between the two germline ends. Germline CDR1 reads MNHEY; CDR2 reads SMNVEV (reference sequence). CDR3 protein: CASSPQEYNEQFF. In DNA, the CDR3 is TGTGCCAGCAGCCCACAGGAGTACAATGAGCAGTTCTTC.

This clone was seen once. The chain couples TRBV25-1 to TRBJ1-2, with D perhaps TRBD1 (5 bases). Germline V gene lookup returns CDR1 MGHDK and CDR2 SYGVNS. The CDR3 contains 14 residues. Trimming removed 4 bases at V and 2 bases at J, with 11 bases between. The CDR3 sequence is CASSGVAGNYGYTF. The CDR3 nucleotides are TGTGCCAGCAGTGGAGTCGCAGGGAACTATGGCTACACCTTC.

This clone was picked up one time. DNA of the CDR3: TGTGCCAGCTCACCAGACAGTTGGGAACAGCCCCAGCATTTT. Protein: CASSPDSWEQPQHF. The J gene is TRBJ1-5, the V gene TRBV18; weak D call: TRBD1 (5 bases). V dropped 2 bases and J dropped 7 bases, with 12 bases sitting between them. The CDR3 length is 14 residues. The germline gives CDR1 KGHSH, CDR2 LQKENI.

CDR3 nucleotides: TGCGCCAGCAGTGAGTCTGACACCAGTTATCAGCCCCAGCATTTT. It translates to CASSESDTSYQPQHF. The chain employs TRBV10-2 and TRBJ1-5; D gene ambiguous. Trimming removed 0 bases at V and 5 bases at J, with 11 bases between. Germline loops: CDR1 WSHSY, CDR2 SAAADI. The CDR3 consists of 15 residues.

V usage is TRBV7-6 and J usage is TRBJ2-7; TRBD1 agrees at 11 bases. CDR3 length equals 14 residues. J gave up 1 base and V 5 bases, and 1 base lay outside the gene matches. The germline V gene has CDR1 SGHVS and CDR2 FNYEAQ. This chain's CDR3 is CASSGQGASYEQYF. The CDR3 DNA follows: TGTGCCAGCAGCGGACAGGGGGCATCCTACGAGCAGTACTTC.

V gene TRBV19 combines with J gene TRBJ2-1; 12 bases line up with TRBD2. V was clipped by 5 bases and J by 4 bases; unmatched bases: 6. The CDR3 covers 16 residues. Germline CDR1 reads LNHDA; CDR2 reads SQIVND (reference sequence). DNA of the CDR3: TGTGCCAGTAGTTCTCATGGACTAGCGGGATACAATGAGCAGTTCTTC. Translated: CASSSHGLAGYNEQFF.

The gene calls are TRBV7-8 and TRBJ1-5, with D perhaps TRBD1 (6 bases). V was pared by 1 base and J by 2 bases, with 18 bases between. In germline, CDR1 is SGHVS, CDR2 FQNEAQ. This CDR3 contains 18 residues. The CDR3 DNA reads TGTGCCAGCAGCTTAGAGGTGGCAGGGGCGGGGGGCAATCAGCCCCAGCATTTT. It specifies CASSLEVAGAGGNQPQHF.

The V gene is TRBV19, the J gene TRBJ1-1; D is possibly TRBD1 (6 bases). CDR1 is LNHDA, CDR2 SQIVND, per germline (reference sequence). This CDR3 is 16 amino acids long. The V end was cut by 6 bases, the J end by 4 bases, with 21 bases between. CDR3 protein: CASRDLNRERGTEAFF. The CDR3 DNA reads TGTGCCAGTAGGGACTTAAACAGGGAGAGGGGCACTGAAGCTTTCTTT.

The chain links TRBV7-2 to TRBJ2-7; perhaps TRBD1 as D (7 bases). Per germline, CDR1 SGHTA and CDR2 FQGNSA. This CDR3 contains 15 residues. Trimming stripped 1 base from V and 1 base from J, with 11 bases between. For the CDR3, the DNA is TGTGCCAGCAGCTTAGTGGCAGGGGGGTCCTACGAGCAGTACTTC. Amino acid sequence: CASSLVAGGSYEQYF.

This clone was counted once. This rearrangement joins TRBV9 to TRBJ1-2, with 7 bases fitting TRBD1. The J segment lost 4 bases and the V segment lost 1 base, leaving 7 bases of the junction unmatched. Per germline, CDR1 SGDLS and CDR2 YYNGEE. The CDR3 has 15 residues. The DNA of the CDR3 is TGTGCCAGCAGCGTAAATCACAGGGGCACCTATGGCTACACCTTC. Translating it yields CASSVNHRGTYGYTF.